The 17 T cell receptor beta chains in this list originate from one sample, sequenced in a study of T cells after yellow fever vaccination. Using its own MiXCR run on the 5' RACE reads, TCRdb lists one record per CDR3 protein. The repertoire holds about 350,000 distinct CDR3 sequences, roughly 8% seen once, with 17% in the top ten. Sequenced here: PBMCs, sampled about 41 days after the first yellow fever vaccination. These receptors were obtained from a man between 18 and 29 years old who received the YFV17D yellow fever vaccine.

This chain uses TRBV10-2 with TRBJ2-7; 9 bases map to TRBD1. The CDR3 has 16 amino acids. Germline CDR1 and CDR2: WSHSY and SAAADI. The junction had 6 bases not matched to a gene; V was cut back by 3 bases and J by 0 bases. The CDR3 spells CASSEELTGGSYEQYF. CDR3 sequence (DNA): TGCGCCAGCAGTGAAGAGTTGACAGGGGGCTCCTACGAGCAGTACTTC.

This clonotype has only a few counts. This chain connects TRBV10-3 to TRBJ2-3; D uncertain. V lost 4 bases to trimming and J lost 5 bases, with 22 bases between them. There are 17 residues in the CDR3. Germline V gene lookup returns CDR1 ENHRY and CDR2 SYGVKD. This chain's CDR3 is CAISGRILATPGDTQYF. CDR3 in DNA: TGTGCCATCAGTGGACGGATCTTGGCGACCCCTGGAGATACGCAGTATTTT.

This clonotype showed up many times. This chain uses TRBV30 with TRBJ2-7; D unresolved. The germline V gene has CDR1 GTSNPN and CDR2 SVGIG (reference sequence). This CDR3 has 13 amino acids. The ends were cut back, 3 bases at V and 9 bases at J, with 18 bases in the middle. This CDR3 is CAWSEILGSAQYF. CDR3 bases: TGTGCCTGGAGCGAAATCTTAGGTTCAGCGCAGTACTTC. The complete variable domain, with remaining parts taken from reference TRBV30 and TRBJ2-7, reads SQTIHQWPATLVQPVGSPLSLECTVEGTSNPNLYWYRQAAGRGLQLLFYSVGIGQISSEVPQNLSASRPQDRQFILSSKKLLLSDSGFYLCAWSEILGSAQYFGPGTRLTVT.

The rearrangement joins TRBV6-1 to TRBJ2-3, with 11 bases identical to TRBD1. V lost 5 bases to trimming and J lost 4 bases; unmatched junction nucleotides: 8. CDR3 length: 16 residues. Germline CDR1 is MNHNS and CDR2 is SASEGT. DNA for the CDR3: TGTGCCAGCAGTAAATTCGGGACAGGGGGATCAGATACGCAGTATTTT. Residues: CASSKFGTGGSDTQYF.

The chain uses TRBV27 and TRBJ2-5; the D gene is possibly TRBD2 (5 bases). The CDR3 consists of 13 residues. Germline values: CDR1 MNHEY, CDR2 SMNVEV (reference sequence). Trimming removed 6 bases at V and 5 bases at J, with 13 bases between. The CDR3, as DNA: TGTGCCAGCAGCTCCTTGGGCGGGGAGACCCAGTACTTC. Protein product: CASSSLGGETQYF.

In this sample, this clonotype turned up a few times. This sequence joins TRBV7-2 and TRBJ2-3; maybe TRBD1 (6 bases). Trimming removed 5 bases from V and 3 bases from J, with 12 bases in between. CDR1 is SGHTA, CDR2 FQGNSA, per germline. The CDR3 totals 14 residues. This CDR3 reads CASSPGQRTDTQYF. CDR3 in DNA: TGTGCCAGCAGCCCCGGACAGCGGACAGATACGCAGTATTTT.

This clonotype showed up just a few times. V is TRBV7-9 and J is TRBJ2-7, with TRBD1 as a possible D gene (5 bases). Germline V gene sequence: CDR1 SEHNR, CDR2 FQNEAQ (reference sequence). The CDR3 extends over 14 amino acids. Trimming took 3 bases from V and 5 from J, leaving 14 bases between them. This CDR3 reads CASSLGQATDEQYF. The CDR3 bases are TGTGCCAGCAGCTTGGGGCAGGCCACGGACGAGCAGTACTTC.

This clonotype was counted between two and nine times. The chain links TRBV5-4 to TRBJ1-2; D not certain. V was shortened by 2 bases and J by 7 bases, with 12 bases between the two germline ends. Germline V gene data show CDR1 as SGHNT and CDR2 as YYREEE (reference sequence). The CDR3 sequence is 13 residues long. The CDR3 reads CASSFSGSPGYTF. The CDR3 coding sequence is TGTGCCAGCAGCTTCAGCGGGTCCCCTGGCTACACCTTC. The entire variable domain, with the rest obtained from reference TRBV5-4 and TRBJ1-2, is as follows: ETGVTQSPTHLIKTRGQQVTLRCSSQSGHNTVSWYQQALGQGPQFIFQYYREEENGRGNFPPRFSGLQFPNYSSELNVNALELDDSALYLCASSFSGSPGYTFGSGTRLTVV.

This clonotype was seen many times. The rearrangement links TRBV27 to TRBJ1-2; D gene ambiguous. This CDR3 is 13 amino acids long. Trimming removed 0 bases at V and 4 bases at J, with 6 bases between. From germline, CDR1 is MNHEY and CDR2 SMNVEV (reference sequence). CDR3 amino acids: CASSLSAVYGYTF. DNA for the CDR3: TGTGCCAGCAGTTTATCGGCGGTCTATGGCTACACCTTC.

This clonotype turned up a few times. The gene calls are TRBV7-9 and TRBJ2-7, with 8 bases fitting TRBD2. This CDR3 comprises 13 residues. Germline CDR1 reads SEHNR; CDR2 reads FQNEAQ (reference sequence). V was clipped by 5 bases and J by 7 bases; unmatched bases: 7. CDR3 in DNA: TGTGCCAGCAGCGCCGGGAGGGTGGGGGAGCAGTACGTC. Its protein product is CASSAGRVGEQYV.

The chain is built from TRBV7-2 and TRBJ2-5; TRBD1 aligns across 11 bases. The V segment lost 6 bases and the J segment 4 bases; nucleotides outside the gene matches: 4. CDR1 SGHTA and CDR2 FQGNSA come from the germline V gene. The CDR3 extends over 14 amino acids. The CDR3 is CASRADRGRETQYF. The CDR3 DNA follows: TGTGCCAGCAGGGCGGACAGGGGGCGAGAGACCCAGTACTTC.

This clonotype has more than one count but fewer than ten. The chain combines TRBV14 with TRBJ2-7; D gene unclear. Germline CDR1 is SGHDN and CDR2 is FVKESK. V lost 1 base and J lost 2, with 9 bases in between. There are 14 residues in the CDR3. CDR3 protein: CASSQVGDTYEQYF. CDR3 coding DNA: TGTGCCAGCAGCCAAGTCGGTGATACCTACGAGCAGTACTTC. Drawing the rest from reference TRBV14 and TRBJ2-7, the complete variable domain is EAGVTQFPSHSVIEKGQTVTLRCDPISGHDNLYWYRRVMGKEIKFLLHFVKESKQDESGMPNNRFLAERTGGTYSTLKVQPAELEDSGVYFCASSQVGDTYEQYFGPGTRLTVT.

The gene calls are TRBV5-1 and TRBJ2-5; weak D call: TRBD2 (5 bases). The CDR3 totals 13 residues. V was pared by 4 bases and J by 5 bases, with 12 bases between. Per the germline V gene, CDR1 is SGHRS and CDR2 is YFSETQ. The CDR3 sequence: CASSLTSFETQYF. In DNA, the CDR3 is TGCGCCAGCAGCCTTACTAGTTTCGAGACCCAGTACTTC.

The sample holds many counts of this clonotype. The V call is TRBV4-1, the J call TRBJ2-3; D is ambiguous. This CDR3 has 13 residues. Germline CDR1 MGHRA, CDR2 YSYEKL. V gave up 2 bases and J gave up 4 bases, with 7 bases separating them. CDR3 bases: TGCGCCAGCAGCCAAAAGCCCCCAGATACGCAGTATTTT. Translated: CASSQKPPDTQYF.

The chain combines TRBV28 with TRBJ1-6, with D tentatively TRBD1 (6 bases). Trimming pared 5 bases from V and 8 bases from J, leaving 13 bases between. The length of the CDR3 is 14 residues. Looked up from germline, CDR1 is MDHEN and CDR2 is SYDVKM. The chain's CDR3 is CASSRGQPDSPLHF. The DNA of the CDR3 is TGTGCCAGCAGTCGTGGACAGCCCGATTCACCCCTCCACTTT.

This clonotype was counted many times. The genes are TRBV11-1 and TRBJ2-5, with D unresolved. V lost 3 bases and J 5 bases, leaving 7 bases between the germline ends. The CDR3 is made up of 12 amino acids. The V gene's germline CDR1 is SGHAT and CDR2 FQDESV (reference sequence). The CDR3 DNA is TGTGCCAGCAGCTTCGCGTTGGAGACCCAGTACTTC. Protein sequence: CASSFALETQYF.

The sample holds a few counts of this clonotype. The V gene is TRBV6-2 or TRBV6-3, the J gene TRBJ1-5; 9 nucleotides match TRBD1. CDR3 length equals 17 residues. Germline V CDR1 and CDR2: MNHEY, SVGEGT. V shed 2 bases, J shed 5 bases, and the junction held 10 bases outside the gene matches. The CDR3 here is CASSYRRRQGDHQPQHF. The CDR3, as DNA: TGTGCCAGCAGTTACCGGCGTCGACAGGGGGATCATCAGCCCCAGCATTTT.